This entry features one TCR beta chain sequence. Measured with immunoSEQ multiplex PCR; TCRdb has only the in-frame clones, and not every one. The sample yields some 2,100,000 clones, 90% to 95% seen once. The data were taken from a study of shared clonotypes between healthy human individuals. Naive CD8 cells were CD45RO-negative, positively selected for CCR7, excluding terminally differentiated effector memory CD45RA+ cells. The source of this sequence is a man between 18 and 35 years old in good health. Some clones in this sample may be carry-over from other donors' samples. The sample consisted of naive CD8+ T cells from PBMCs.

CDR3 loop: CASSDGTPTYEQYF. CDR3 sequence (DNA): TGTGCCAGCAGCGATGGGACACCGACCTACGAGCAGTACTTC. The rearrangement links TRBV4-2 to TRBJ2-7; D is possibly TRBD1 (6 bases). With 5 bases removed from V and 2 bases from J, the gap between germline ends came to 13 bases. The CDR3 spans 14 residues. Germline V lookup: CDR1 LGHNA, CDR2 YNFKEQ.